This T cell receptor (beta chain) is drawn from a study of T cells in Graves' hyperthyroidism and ophthalmopathy. Regarding the study as a whole: Model-based prediction identified ophthalmopathy a median around 6.7 months prior to its onset. Stable hyperthyroidism was told apart from ophthalmopathy by a model built on 13 V-J features. Appearing also in blood were most of the thyroid clonotypes expanded above 0.001.

Germline V gene data show CDR1 as DFQATT and CDR2 as SNEGSKA (reference sequence). This CDR3 is built from 15 residues. The junction had 9 bases not matched to a gene; V was cut back by 2 bases and J by 6 bases. The PBMCs studied were ones that came from approximately 9.9 ml fresh peripheral blood. This clonotype was observed at least ten times. As yet, its antigen is unknown. RNA transcripts gave rise to amplified TCR beta CDR3 regions. HTBI primers were used for first-round RT-PCR of the TCR CDR3. TCRdb reanalysed the multiplex PCR reads using MiXCR and keeps one entry per CDR3 protein. There are about 500,000 distinct CDR3 sequences in the sample; about 16% occur only once, and about 31% lies in the top ten.

The sample comprised blood. The chain employs TRBV20-1 and TRBJ2-1; TRBD2 agrees at 8 bases. This TCR was recovered from a woman in her twenties or thirties with Graves' ophthalmopathy. The CDR3 bases are TGCAGTGCTAGAAGGTCTAGCGGGCTCAGCAATGAGCAGTTCTTC. Its translation: CSARRSSGLSNEQFF.